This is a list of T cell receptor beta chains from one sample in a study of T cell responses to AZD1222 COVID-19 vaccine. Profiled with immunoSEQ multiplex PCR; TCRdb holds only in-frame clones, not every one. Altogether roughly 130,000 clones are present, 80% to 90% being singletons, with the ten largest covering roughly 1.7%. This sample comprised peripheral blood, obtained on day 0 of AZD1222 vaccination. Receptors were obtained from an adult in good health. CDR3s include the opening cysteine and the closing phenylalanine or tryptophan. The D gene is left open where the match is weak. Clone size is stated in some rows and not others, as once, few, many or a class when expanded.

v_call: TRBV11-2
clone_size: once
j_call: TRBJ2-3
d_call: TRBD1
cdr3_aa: CASSRAQGTDTQYF
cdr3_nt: TGTGCCAGCAGCCGCGCACAGGGGACAGATACGCAGTATTTT

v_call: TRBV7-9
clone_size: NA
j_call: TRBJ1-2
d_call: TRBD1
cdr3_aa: CASSLRQGSTNYGYTF
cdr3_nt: TGTGCCAGCAGCTTGAGACAGGGGTCAACTAACTATGGCTACACCTTC

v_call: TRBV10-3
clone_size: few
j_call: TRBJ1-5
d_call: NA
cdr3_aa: CAISESATGWGKNQPQHF
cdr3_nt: TGTGCCATCAGTGAGTCGGCGACAGGTTGGGGGAAAAATCAGCCCCAGCATTTT

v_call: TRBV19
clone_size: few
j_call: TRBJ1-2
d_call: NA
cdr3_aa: CASQTGPLGGYTF
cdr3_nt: TGTGCCAGTCAGACGGGTCCCTTGGGAGGCTACACCTTC

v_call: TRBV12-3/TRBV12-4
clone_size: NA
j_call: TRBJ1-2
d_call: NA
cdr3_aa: CASRRTAVGGYTF
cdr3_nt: TGTGCCAGCAGGCGGACAGCCGTTGGCGGCTACACCTTC

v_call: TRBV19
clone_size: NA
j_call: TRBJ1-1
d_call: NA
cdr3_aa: CASSEIGRANTEAFF
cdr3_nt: TGTGCCAGTAGTGAGATAGGGAGGGCCAACACTGAAGCTTTCTTT

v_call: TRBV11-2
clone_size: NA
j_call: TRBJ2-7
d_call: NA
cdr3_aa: CASSSGGYEQYF
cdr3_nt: TGTGCCAGCAGCTCTGGCGGTTACGAGCAGTACTTC

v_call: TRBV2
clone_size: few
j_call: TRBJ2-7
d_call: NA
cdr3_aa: CASSPPRRFYEQYF
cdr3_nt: TGTGCCAGCAGTCCACCTCGGCGGTTTTACGAGCAGTACTTC

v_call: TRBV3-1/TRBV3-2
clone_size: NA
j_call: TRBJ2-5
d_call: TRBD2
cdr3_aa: CASSHSGGGETQYF
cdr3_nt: TGTGCCAGCAGCCACAGCGGGGGGGGAGAGACCCAGTACTTC

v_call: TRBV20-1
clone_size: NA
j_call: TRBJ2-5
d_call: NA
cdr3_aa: CSAHSQETQYF
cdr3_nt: TGCAGTGCTCACAGCCAAGAGACCCAGTACTTC

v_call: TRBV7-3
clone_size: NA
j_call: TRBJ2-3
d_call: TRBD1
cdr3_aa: CASSLTGGRTDTQYF
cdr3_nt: TGTGCCAGCAGCTTAACAGGGGGCCGGACAGATACGCAGTATTTT

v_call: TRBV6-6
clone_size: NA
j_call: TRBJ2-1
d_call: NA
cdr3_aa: CASRAYGLFF
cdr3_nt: TGTGCCAGCAGAGCCTACGGTTTATTCTTC

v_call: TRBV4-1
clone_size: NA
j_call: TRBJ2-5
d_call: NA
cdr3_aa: CASSQGVLAQETQYF
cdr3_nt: TGCGCCAGCAGCCAAGGGGTACTAGCTCAAGAGACCCAGTACTTC

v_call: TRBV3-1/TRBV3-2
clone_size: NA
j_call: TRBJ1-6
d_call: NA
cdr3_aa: CASSQGRSPLHF
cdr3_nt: TGTGCCAGCAGCCAAGGTCGCTCACCCCTCCACTTT

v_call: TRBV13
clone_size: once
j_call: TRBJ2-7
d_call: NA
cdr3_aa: CASSLRQGGRTEEQYF
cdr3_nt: TGTGCCAGCAGCTTAAGGCAGGGTGGGCGTACCGAGGAGCAGTACTTC

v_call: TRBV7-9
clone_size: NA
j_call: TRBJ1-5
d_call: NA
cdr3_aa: CASSPPGEPQHF
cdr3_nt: TGTGCCAGCAGCCCCCCGGGGGAGCCCCAGCATTTT

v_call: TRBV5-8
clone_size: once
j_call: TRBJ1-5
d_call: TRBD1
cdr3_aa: CASSNLRTGGNQPQHF
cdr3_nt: TGTGCCAGCAGCAACCTGAGGACAGGGGGTAATCAGCCCCAGCATTTT

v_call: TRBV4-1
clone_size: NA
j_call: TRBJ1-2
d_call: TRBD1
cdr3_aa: CASSQRVSGTAPLAPF
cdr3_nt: TGCGCCAGCAGCCAACGTGTTAGTGGGACAGCCCCTCTCGCCCCTTTC

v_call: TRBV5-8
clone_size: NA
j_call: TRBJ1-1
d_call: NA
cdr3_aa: CASSLDRVATEAFF
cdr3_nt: TGTGCCAGCAGCTTGGATCGGGTGGCCACTGAAGCTTTCTTT

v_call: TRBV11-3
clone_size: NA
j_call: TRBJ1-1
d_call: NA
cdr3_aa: CASSAMTGSEAFF
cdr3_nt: TGTGCCAGCAGCGCTATGACAGGAAGTGAAGCTTTCTTT

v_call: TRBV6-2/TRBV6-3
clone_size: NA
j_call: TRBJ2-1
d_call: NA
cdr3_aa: CASSWTIYNEQFF
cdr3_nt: TGTGCCAGCAGTTGGACTATTTACAATGAGCAGTTCTTC

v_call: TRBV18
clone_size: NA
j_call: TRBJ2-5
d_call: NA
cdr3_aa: CASFSGAATGTQYF
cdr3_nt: TGTGCCAGCTTCTCCGGGGCCGCAACGGGGACCCAGTACTTC

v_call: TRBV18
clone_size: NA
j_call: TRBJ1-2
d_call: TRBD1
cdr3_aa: CASSPYRGSDSGYTF
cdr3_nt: TGTGCCAGCTCCCCCTACAGGGGGTCGGACTCCGGCTACACCTTC

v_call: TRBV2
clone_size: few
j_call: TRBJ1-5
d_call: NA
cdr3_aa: CASSRVTQPQHF
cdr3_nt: TGTGCCAGCAGTAGGGTCACTCAGCCCCAGCATTTT

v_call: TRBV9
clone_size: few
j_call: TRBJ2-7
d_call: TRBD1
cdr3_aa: CASSADPGQGSPEQYF
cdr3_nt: TGTGCCAGCAGCGCCGACCCGGGACAGGGGTCCCCCGAGCAGTACTTC

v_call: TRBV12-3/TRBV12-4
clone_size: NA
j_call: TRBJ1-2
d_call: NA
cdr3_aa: CASSLSNYGYTF
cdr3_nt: TGTGCCAGCAGTCTATCTAACTATGGCTACACCTTC

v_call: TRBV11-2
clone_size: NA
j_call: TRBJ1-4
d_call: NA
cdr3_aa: CASSRNAMTGWGGNEKLFF
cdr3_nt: TGTGCCAGCAGCCGCAACGCCATGACAGGTTGGGGCGGAAATGAAAAACTGTTTTTT

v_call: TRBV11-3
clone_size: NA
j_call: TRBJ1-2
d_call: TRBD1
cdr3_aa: CASSFGVGTGGDIGYGYTF
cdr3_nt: TGTGCCAGCAGCTTCGGAGTTGGGACAGGGGGCGATATTGGCTATGGCTACACCTTC

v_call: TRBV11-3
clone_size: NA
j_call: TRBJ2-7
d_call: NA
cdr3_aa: CASSPPGSGEQYF
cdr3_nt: TGTGCCAGCAGCCCACCGGGGTCGGGCGAGCAGTACTTC

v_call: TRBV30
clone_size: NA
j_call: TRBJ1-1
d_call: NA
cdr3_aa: CAWSTQGNTEAFF
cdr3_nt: TGTGCCTGGAGTACACAGGGGAACACTGAAGCTTTCTTT

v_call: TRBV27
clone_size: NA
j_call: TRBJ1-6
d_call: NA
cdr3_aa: CASRTGFGSPLHF
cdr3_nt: TGTGCCAGCAGAACGGGGTTTGGATCACCCCTCCACTTT